Here is one T cell receptor (beta chain) with its context. The V gene's germline CDR1 is KGHSH and CDR2 LQKENI. V dropped 4 bases and J dropped 6 bases, with 14 bases sitting between them. This CDR3 has 14 amino acids. Original handling: Quantification of nucleated cells was approximated via reference gene primer amplification. Measured with immunoSEQ multiplex PCR; TCRdb has only the in-frame clones, and not every one. That table furnishes V, J and clone size, whereas the DNA furnished D and trimming. The sample lists tens of thousands of clones; 80% to 90% were seen once. These data come from a study of blood T cell repertoires in COVID-19. Study summary: Sites across the United States, Italy and Spain contributed samples from acute and convalescent COVID-19. The analysed material was cDNA or gDNA that came from T cells, B-cell-depleted T cells, or PBMCs.

V usage is TRBV18 and J usage is TRBJ2-3; D possibly corresponds to TRBD1 (5 bases). The clonotype comes from a woman older than 75 with active or convalescent COVID-19. Sequencing input: peripheral blood. Here the CDR3 reads CASSRRELWDTQYF. The CDR3 DNA is TGTGCCAGCTCACGCAGGGAACTATGGGATACGCAGTATTTT. The full variable domain, in which reference TRBV18 and TRBJ2-3 provide the parts outside the CDR3, is NAGVMQNPRHLVRRRGQEARLRCSPMKGHSHVYWYRQLPEEGLKFMVYLQKENIIDESGMPKERFSAEFPKEGPSILRIQQVVRGDSAAYFCASSRRELWDTQYFGPGTRLTVL.